The sample holds a few counts of the clone carrying this TCR beta chain. The antigen is unknown. The sample originates from a study of T cells in Graves' hyperthyroidism and ophthalmopathy. The study's findings and limits: A model of 13 V-J features distinguished ophthalmopathy from stable hyperthyroidism. A median roughly 6.6 months before onset, the model predicted ophthalmopathy. Among clonotypes expanded in thyroid above 0.001, most were also found in blood.

Amplified TCR beta CDR3 regions derived from RNA transcripts. The TCR CDR3 first-round RT-PCR relied on the HTBI primer set. TCRdb analysed the multiplex PCR reads with MiXCR anew, one entry per CDR3 protein. The top ten clones hold approximately 49% of a sample with 300,000 to 400,000 distinct CDR3 sequences, 18% of them seen once. V lost 3 bases, J lost 6 bases, and 15 bases lay in between. CDR1 is MNHNS, CDR2 SASEGT, per germline. The CDR3 consists of 16 residues. Participants, patients aged 18 to 65, had newly diagnosed hyperthyroidism with a duration under 2 months. The V and J genes are TRBV6-1 and TRBJ1-6, with D tentatively TRBD1 (6 bases). The sequenced material came from blood. The TCR originated in a woman between 50 and 59 years old with Graves' hyperthyroidism. CDR3 in DNA: TGTGCCAGCAGTGAGAGATCGGGACAAAGTAATTCACCCCTCCACTTT. Encoded protein: CASSERSGQSNSPLHF.